The 12 T cell receptor beta chains in this list originate from one sample, sequenced in a study of long-term antiretroviral therapy in people with HIV. A v3.0 immunoSEQ assay was performed at survey level. This table comes from immunoSEQ multiplex PCR, and its TCRdb copy is limited to in-frame clones, with some not included. The data contain some 20,000 clones, more than 65% of them singletons. This material consisted of unsorted PBMCs, taken about 2.4 years after starting antiretroviral therapy. These receptors originate from a man aged 35-49 years with HIV.

On this clone: Given a much more abundant clone one base away, this may be a read error. The chain combines TRBV7-8 with TRBJ2-7; the D is unclear. V lost 1 base, J lost 2 bases, and 3 bases lay in between. The CDR3 extends over 12 amino acids. CDR1 and CDR2 from the germline V gene are SGHVS and FQNEAQ. The CDR3 here is CASSLGTYEQYF. CDR3 in DNA: TGTGCCAGCAGCTTAGGTACCTACGAGCAGTACTTC.

The CDR3 loop reads CASSEAGGGTYEQYF. CDR3 nucleotide sequence: TGTGCCAGCAGTGAGGCAGGGGGAGGGACCTACGAGCAGTACTTC. The J gene is TRBJ2-7, the V gene TRBV2, with D perhaps assigned TRBD1 or TRBD2 (7 bases each). The germline gives CDR1 SNHLY, CDR2 FYNNEI. V lost 3 bases and J lost 2, with 14 bases in between. This CDR3 comprises 15 residues. Filled out from reference TRBV2 and TRBJ2-7, the complete variable domain reads EPEVTQTPSHQVTQMGQEVILRCVPISNHLYFYWYRQILGQKVEFLVSFYNNEISEKSEIFDDQFSVERPDGSNFTLKIRSTKLEDSAMYFCASSEAGGGTYEQYFGPGTRLTVT.

The rearrangement joins TRBV7-9 to TRBJ2-7; 7 bases align to TRBD2. Per the germline V gene, CDR1 is SEHNR and CDR2 is FQNEAQ (reference sequence). CDR3 size: 16 residues. The junction had 15 bases not matched to a gene; V was cut back by 5 bases and J by 5 bases. As DNA, the CDR3 is TGTGCCAGCAGCCCCGGGCCGGGGGACTACCCCCACGAGCAGTACTTC. As protein: CASSPGPGDYPHEQYF.

The CDR3 DNA reads as TGTGCCAGCTCTATAGACAGGGGCCGGCTGCGAGCTGAAGCTTTCTTT. Protein sequence: CASSIDRGRLRAEAFF. The chain is built from TRBV27 and TRBJ1-1; 8 positions agree with TRBD1. The germline gives CDR1 MNHEY, CDR2 SMNVEV (reference sequence). The CDR3 length is 16 residues. The V segment lost 8 bases and the J segment 6 bases; nucleotides outside the gene matches: 17.

The chain links TRBV6-5 to TRBJ1-5, with a tentative D call TRBD1 (6 bases). V was cut by 6 bases and J by 4 bases, with 13 bases left in between. Germline-derived CDR1 and CDR2 are MNHEY and SVGAGI. The CDR3 extends over 14 amino acids. DNA for the CDR3: TGTGCCAGCAGGCAGGGGTCGGGAAATCAGCCCCAGCATTTT. The encoded protein is CASRQGSGNQPQHF.

The rearrangement links TRBV2 to TRBJ2-2; the match to TRBD1 covers 8 bases. V shed 4 bases, J shed 5 bases, and the junction held 6 bases outside the gene matches. Germline V CDR1 and CDR2: SNHLY, FYNNEI. The CDR3 is made up of 15 amino acids. CDR3: CASSARQGPTGELFF. The CDR3 DNA reads as TGTGCCAGCAGTGCCCGACAGGGGCCAACCGGGGAGCTGTTTTTT.

The chain employs TRBV6-1 and TRBJ2-2; TRBD2 matches at 8 bases. The germline V gene has CDR1 MNHNS and CDR2 SASEGT. The CDR3 is 14 amino acids. After removal of 11 bases from V and 7 bases from J, the junction contained 12 bases not matched to a gene. DNA of the CDR3: TGTGCCGGGGGTTTGGCGGGGGGAGTCGGGGAGCTGTTTTTT. Protein sequence: CAGGLAGGVGELFF.

The CDR3 sequence: CASSATTGTGGSNQPQHF. The CDR3 DNA reads TGTGCCAGCTCCGCCACTACCGGGACAGGGGGGAGCAATCAGCCCCAGCATTTT. The chain is built from TRBV18 and TRBJ1-5; 11 nucleotides match TRBD1. Trimming removed 6 bases from V and 1 base from J; junction bases left unmatched: 11. The CDR3 covers 18 residues. CDR1 and CDR2 from the germline V gene are KGHSH and LQKENI.

This chain joins TRBV11-2 and TRBJ1-1; the match to TRBD1 covers 7 bases. CDR1 is SGHAT, CDR2 FQNNGV, per germline. This CDR3 has 17 residues. Germline trimming cut 0 bases from V and 3 bases from J; bases unmatched to any gene: 10. The CDR3 DNA sequence: TGTGCCAGCAGCTTAGAGTGGGAAGGGGGCAGATACACTGAAGCTTTCTTT. Protein sequence: CASSLEWEGGRYTEAFF.

CDR3 nucleotides: TGTGCCAGCAGCCCCCCCGGGGGGCTCTACAATGAGCAGTTCTTC. Translating gives CASSPPGGLYNEQFF. The chain couples TRBV7-3 to TRBJ2-1; perhaps TRBD2 as D (7 bases). Trimming stripped 5 bases from V and 3 bases from J, with 14 bases between. There are 15 residues in the CDR3. Germline CDR1 and CDR2: SGHTA and FQGTGA.

The chain couples TRBV9 to TRBJ2-1, with 7 bases lining up with TRBD2. From germline, CDR1 is SGDLS and CDR2 YYNGEE. J gave up 13 bases and V 2 bases, and 9 bases lay outside the gene matches. The CDR3 is made up of 13 amino acids. In nucleotides, the CDR3 is TGTGCCAGCAGCGTCAGCGGGACGAGTCCACAGTTCTTC. This gives the protein CASSVSGTSPQFF.

The chain uses TRBV29-1 and TRBJ2-2; 9 bases match TRBD1. Trimming cost V 8 bases and J 7 bases; bases outside gene matches: 8. Germline CDR1 reads SQVTM; CDR2 reads ANQGSEA. This CDR3 has 13 residues. CDR3 residues: CSTRTGVNGELFF. The CDR3 DNA reads TGCAGCACAAGGACAGGGGTCAACGGGGAGCTGTTTTTT.